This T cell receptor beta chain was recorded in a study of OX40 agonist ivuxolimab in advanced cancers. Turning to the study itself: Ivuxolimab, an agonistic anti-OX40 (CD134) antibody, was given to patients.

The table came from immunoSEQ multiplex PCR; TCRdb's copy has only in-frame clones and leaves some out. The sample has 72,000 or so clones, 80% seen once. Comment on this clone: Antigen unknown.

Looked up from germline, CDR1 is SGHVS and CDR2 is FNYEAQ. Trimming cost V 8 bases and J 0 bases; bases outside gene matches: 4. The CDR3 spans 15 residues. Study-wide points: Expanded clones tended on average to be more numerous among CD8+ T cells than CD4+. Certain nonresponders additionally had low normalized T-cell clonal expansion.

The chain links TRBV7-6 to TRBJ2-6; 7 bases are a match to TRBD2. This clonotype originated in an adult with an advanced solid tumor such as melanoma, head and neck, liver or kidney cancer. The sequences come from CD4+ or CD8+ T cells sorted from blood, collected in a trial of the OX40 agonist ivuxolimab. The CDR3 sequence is CASSGGGSGANVLTF. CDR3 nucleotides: TGTGCCAGCTCTGGCGGGGGCTCTGGGGCCAACGTCCTGACTTTC.